This T cell receptor beta chain is from a study of cytomegalovirus exposure and HLA in healthy donors. On the study more broadly: The 95 to 150 validation repertoires used a platform that matched the one used for the 500 to 700 first-cohort repertoires, as a later analysis reported.

As regards this clone: Its antigen is not known.

Study results and limitations: Specificity for CMV antigens was confirmed in vitro for a few of the CMV-associated chains.

Only in-frame clones appear in the TCRdb table, and some are missing; sequencing was by immunoSEQ multiplex PCR. Of 60,000 to 75,000 clones listed, approximately 95% are singletons. Germline assignment: CDR1 KGHSH and CDR2 LQKENI. This CDR3 spans 13 amino acids. Trimming stripped 3 bases from V and 5 bases from J, with 10 bases between. The specimen was PBMCs. This chain connects TRBV18 to TRBJ1-1; weak D call: TRBD1 (6 bases). The sequence derives from a woman aged 18-35 years in good health and CMV-seropositive. This chain's CDR3 is CASSPGQLTEAFF. Here the CDR3 DNA reads TGTGCCAGCTCACCCGGACAGTTGACTGAAGCTTTCTTT.